This TCR beta chain was identified during a study of cytomegalovirus exposure and HLA in healthy donors. In the study overall: In a previous analysis, 110 million or so unique TCR beta sequences were found from 150 million to 200 million T cells.

To note about this clone: The target antigen is unknown.

Deletions cut 3 bases from V and 3 bases from J, with 12 bases between. The V gene's germline CDR1 is MDHEN and CDR2 SYDVKM. CDR3 size: 14 residues. The PCR made use of 60 Vbeta and 13 Jbeta primers. Only in-frame clones appear in the TCRdb table, and some are missing; sequencing was by immunoSEQ multiplex PCR. The profile shows 150,000 to 200,000 clones, about 84% of them singletons. Study-level points and caveats: Later on, an analysis found that several of the most significant clusters appeared to be linked to common viral pathogens, which included parvovirus B19. Analyzed later, association rates of TCRs varied across HLA loci, with DRB1 most and HLA-C fewest.

This TCR came from a man in his fifties or sixties in good health and CMV-seropositive. The sequenced sample consisted of PBMCs. The V gene is TRBV28, the J gene TRBJ2-7; no clear D gene. CDR3 nucleotide sequence: TGTGCCAGCAGTTTGTCCCAGAACCTCTACGAGCAGTACTTC. This encodes CASSLSQNLYEQYF.